This is a list of T cell receptor beta chains from one sample in a study of OX40 agonist ivuxolimab in advanced cancers. Assay: immunoSEQ multiplex PCR; the TCRdb copy retains only in-frame clones and omits some. The table shows over 55,000 clones, with roughly 83% occurring only once. The sample was CD4+ or CD8+ T cells sorted from blood, taken in a trial of the OX40 agonist ivuxolimab. Every receptor here comes from an adult with an advanced solid tumor such as melanoma, head and neck, liver or kidney cancer. Each CDR3 is given with its conserved first and last residue. The D gene is left open where the match is weak. Size is omitted from some rows. Given values are once, few, many or a class for expanded clones.

abundance: few; v_gene: TRBV5-1; d_gene: TRBD1; j_gene: TRBJ1-4; CDR3nt: TGCGCCAGCAGCTTGGAAGGGACAGGGGATGAAAAACTGTTTTTT; CDR3aa: CASSLEGTGDEKLFF
abundance: .; v_gene: TRBV7-2; d_gene: .; j_gene: TRBJ1-1; CDR3nt: TGTGCCAGCAGCTCGAAGACAGCCTTTCTCACTGAAGCTTTCTTT; CDR3aa: CASSSKTAFLTEAFF
abundance: .; v_gene: TRBV7-3; d_gene: TRBD2; j_gene: TRBJ2-1; CDR3nt: TGTGCCAGCAGCTTAGGAGCGGGGGGCTACAATGAGCAGTTCTTC; CDR3aa: CASSLGAGGYNEQFF
abundance: few; v_gene: TRBV30; d_gene: TRBD1; j_gene: TRBJ1-2; CDR3nt: TGTGCCTGGAGTGCTCCACAGACAGGGATGTGGGGCTACACCTTC; CDR3aa: CAWSAPQTGMWGYTF
abundance: .; v_gene: TRBV5-4; d_gene: TRBD2; j_gene: TRBJ2-2; CDR3nt: TGTGCCAGCAGCGGGATAGCGGGAAACACCGGGGAGCTGTTTTTT; CDR3aa: CASSGIAGNTGELFF
abundance: .; v_gene: TRBV7-2; d_gene: .; j_gene: TRBJ2-4; CDR3nt: TGTGCCAGCAGCTTAGCGCCTGTCGGCGTAGCCAAAAACATTCAGTACTTC; CDR3aa: CASSLAPVGVAKNIQYF
abundance: .; v_gene: TRBV7-2; d_gene: .; j_gene: TRBJ1-3; CDR3nt: TGTGCCAGCAGCTTCGGACCGGGAGGGGCCTTCTCTGGAAACACCATATATTTT; CDR3aa: CASSFGPGGAFSGNTIYF
abundance: .; v_gene: TRBV7-3; d_gene: .; j_gene: TRBJ1-1; CDR3nt: TGTGCCAGCAGCTTGGCGGGTTCGTCGGACACTGAAGCTTTCTTT; CDR3aa: CASSLAGSSDTEAFF
abundance: .; v_gene: TRBV10-2; d_gene: .; j_gene: TRBJ1-6; CDR3nt: TGCGCCAGCAGGCCCAGGGAGCGGTCACCCCTCCACTTT; CDR3aa: CASRPRERSPLHF
abundance: .; v_gene: TRBV7-3; d_gene: .; j_gene: TRBJ2-2; CDR3nt: TGTGCCAGCAGCTTAGGGGCTGCGAACACCGGGGAGCTGTTTTTT; CDR3aa: CASSLGAANTGELFF
abundance: .; v_gene: TRBV4-1; d_gene: TRBD2; j_gene: TRBJ2-1; CDR3nt: TGCGCCAGCAGCCAGGCTAGCGGGAGTCGCGTTGAGCAGTTCTTC; CDR3aa: CASSQASGSRVEQFF
abundance: once; v_gene: TRBV7-3; d_gene: .; j_gene: TRBJ2-3; CDR3nt: TGTGCCAGCAGCATCGACCGGGCAGCGGTCTCGGATACGCAGTATTTT; CDR3aa: CASSIDRAAVSDTQYF
abundance: .; v_gene: TRBV2; d_gene: .; j_gene: TRBJ2-1; CDR3nt: TGTGCCAGCGGGGAGACTAGGGGGCATGAGCAGTTCTTC; CDR3aa: CASGETRGHEQFF
abundance: .; v_gene: TRBV15; d_gene: .; j_gene: TRBJ2-4; CDR3nt: TGTGCCACCAGCAGAGACCAGGAGGACATTCAGTACTTC; CDR3aa: CATSRDQEDIQYF
abundance: .; v_gene: TRBV6-1; d_gene: .; j_gene: TRBJ2-7; CDR3nt: TGTGCCAGCAGTTACCTAGGCGAGCAGTACTTC; CDR3aa: CASSYLGEQYF
abundance: .; v_gene: TRBV12-5; d_gene: TRBD1; j_gene: TRBJ2-1; CDR3nt: TGTGCTAGTGCCGGGACAGTATACCCCAATGAGCAGTTCTTC; CDR3aa: CASAGTVYPNEQFF
abundance: .; v_gene: TRBV7-7; d_gene: TRBD2; j_gene: TRBJ2-3; CDR3nt: TGTGCCAGCAGCTTAGGCGGGGGGGCTTCCCCGCAGTATTTT; CDR3aa: CASSLGGGASPQYF
abundance: .; v_gene: TRBV5-1; d_gene: .; j_gene: TRBJ2-5; CDR3nt: TGCGCCAGCAGCTTGACGGGGGCGAGTGAGACCCAGTACTTC; CDR3aa: CASSLTGASETQYF
abundance: .; v_gene: TRBV7-6; d_gene: .; j_gene: TRBJ2-1; CDR3nt: TGTGCCAGCAGCCCCCCCGGGGGTGTCCGGAATGAGCAGTTCTTC; CDR3aa: CASSPPGGVRNEQFF
abundance: .; v_gene: TRBV25-1; d_gene: .; j_gene: TRBJ1-1; CDR3nt: TGTGCCGGCAGTGAATCTGCCGTTGTGAACACTGAAGCTTTCTTT; CDR3aa: CAGSESAVVNTEAFF
abundance: once; v_gene: TRBV30; d_gene: TRBD2; j_gene: TRBJ2-1; CDR3nt: TGTGCCTGGAGTCCGGGACTAGCGGCCGAGCAGTTCTTC; CDR3aa: CAWSPGLAAEQFF
abundance: .; v_gene: TRBV11-1; d_gene: .; j_gene: TRBJ1-4; CDR3nt: TGTGCCAGCAGCCGTACAGGGATCGGGGAAAAACTGTTTTTT; CDR3aa: CASSRTGIGEKLFF
abundance: few; v_gene: TRBV11-2; d_gene: .; j_gene: TRBJ2-2; CDR3nt: TGTGCCAGCAGCCTAGGGGGACGGATGAACACCGGGGAGCTGTTTTTT; CDR3aa: CASSLGGRMNTGELFF
abundance: .; v_gene: TRBV2; d_gene: .; j_gene: TRBJ2-7; CDR3nt: TGTGCCAGCAGGCCTCTTCAACAGGGAGACGAGCAGTACTTC; CDR3aa: CASRPLQQGDEQYF
abundance: .; v_gene: TRBV20-1; d_gene: .; j_gene: TRBJ2-7; CDR3nt: TGCAGTGCTGGGGACTCCTACGAGCAGTACTTC; CDR3aa: CSAGDSYEQYF
abundance: .; v_gene: TRBV9; d_gene: TRBD1; j_gene: TRBJ2-6; CDR3nt: TGTGCCCCCACCCGGGGACAGCCAAACTCTGGGGCCAACGTCCTGACTTTC; CDR3aa: CAPTRGQPNSGANVLTF
abundance: .; v_gene: TRBV6-1; d_gene: .; j_gene: TRBJ1-5; CDR3nt: TGTGCCAGCGCTCTCCAGGGAGGCGATCAGCCCCAGCATTTT; CDR3aa: CASALQGGDQPQHF
abundance: .; v_gene: TRBV5-1; d_gene: .; j_gene: TRBJ1-1; CDR3nt: TGCGCCAGCAGCGGGGACACCAAGGGCCAAGCTTTCTTT; CDR3aa: CASSGDTKGQAFF
abundance: medium-sized; v_gene: TRBV9; d_gene: .; j_gene: TRBJ1-1; CDR3nt: TGTGCCAGCAGCGTAGGTCTGGGGCAGGACACTGAAGCTTTCTTT; CDR3aa: CASSVGLGQDTEAFF
abundance: .; v_gene: TRBV10-1; d_gene: TRBD1; j_gene: TRBJ2-3; CDR3nt: TGCGCCAGCAGTGAGAGCACGACAGGGATGTTATCAGATACGCAGTATTTT; CDR3aa: CASSESTTGMLSDTQYF